The 30 T cell receptor beta chains below all came from one sample that was sequenced in a study of T cell repertoires in cytomegalovirus infection. These receptors' antigens are unknown. TCRdb ran MiXCR on the reads and lists one entry per CDR3 protein. Of about 310,000 distinct CDR3 sequences detected, roughly 25% appear once; the ten largest clones hold 10% to 15%. The source was cultured PBMCs, collected from culture after CMV antigen stimulation. Every receptor here comes from a human donor in good health (CMV status not recorded). Some clones in this sample may be carry-over from other donors' samples.

This clonotype was observed a handful of times. The chain has TRBV20-1 and TRBJ2-1, with TRBD2 as a possible D gene (6 bases). The CDR3 length is 15 residues. The germline CDR1 and CDR2 sequences are DFQATT and SNEGSKA (reference sequence). Trimming removed 0 bases at V and 3 bases at J, with 12 bases between. CDR3 region: CSARDPAGSYNEQFF. CDR3 in DNA: TGCAGTGCTAGAGATCCCGCCGGGAGCTACAATGAGCAGTTCTTC.

This chain connects TRBV20-1 to TRBJ2-5; D ambiguous. Germline assignment: CDR1 DFQATT and CDR2 SNEGSKA (reference sequence). The CDR3 has 11 amino acids. V was trimmed by 6 bases and J by 5 bases, leaving 10 bases between them. DNA for the CDR3: TGCAGTGCGGGGATAGGGGAGACCCAGTACTTC. Translation: CSAGIGETQYF.

This clonotype was counted once. The genes are TRBV28 and TRBJ1-1; D is uncertain. Germline assignment: CDR1 MDHEN and CDR2 SYDVKM. The V end lost 2 bases, the J end lost 4 bases, and 11 bases lay between the germline ends. The CDR3 is 14 amino acids. In DNA form, the CDR3 reads TGTGCCAGCAGTTTAAAAGGGTCGGTCACTGAAGCTTTCTTT. The encoded protein is CASSLKGSVTEAFF.

This clonotype was recorded a few times. V and J are TRBV7-3 and TRBJ2-5; a possible D gene is TRBD2 (5 bases). V was cut by 4 bases and J by 7 bases, with 16 bases left in between. CDR1 and CDR2 from the germline V gene are SGHTA and FQGTGA. CDR3 length: 14 residues. The CDR3 DNA reads TGTGCCAGCAGCTCCTCTACTAGTGGCGGGACCCAGTACTTC. It specifies CASSSSTSGGTQYF.

This sequence joins TRBV6-5 and TRBJ2-1; 9 bases map to TRBD1. The J segment lost 4 bases and the V segment lost 6 bases, leaving 10 bases of the junction unmatched. CDR1 is MNHEY and CDR2 is SVGAGI in the germline V gene. The CDR3 totals 16 residues. The DNA for the CDR3 is TGTGCCAGCAGCAACGCCCGGGACAGGGATTACAATGAGCAGTTCTTC. Translated, it gives CASSNARDRDYNEQFF.

Ten or more counts support this clonotype. This rearrangement joins TRBV7-2 to TRBJ2-2; TRBD2 matches 7 bases. The CDR3 covers 15 residues. CDR1 is SGHTA and CDR2 is FQGNSA in the germline V gene. The V and J ends lost 6 bases and 4 bases, in that order; junction bases with no gene match: 8. This CDR3 is CASSGGVRGTGELFF. The CDR3 nucleotides read TGTGCCAGCAGTGGGGGGGTCCGGGGCACCGGGGAGCTGTTTTTT.

The V gene is TRBV7-3, the J gene TRBJ2-1; possibly TRBD1 for D (5 bases). CDR1 SGHTA and CDR2 FQGTGA come from the germline V gene. V dropped 5 bases and J dropped 2 bases, with 16 bases sitting between them. The CDR3 extends over 16 amino acids. CDR3 sequence (DNA): TGTGCCAGCAGCCCCCAGGGAACTCTCACCTACAATGAGCAGTTCTTC. The encoded protein is CASSPQGTLTYNEQFF.

The chain links TRBV28 to TRBJ2-1; TRBD2 might be the D (8 bases). Trimming pared 4 bases from V and 8 bases from J, leaving 12 bases between. From germline, CDR1 is MDHEN and CDR2 SYDVKM. This CDR3 has 13 residues. The CDR3 DNA sequence: TGTGCCAGCAGTTCGGGAGGGGGCGATGAGCAGTTCTTC. It specifies CASSSGGGDEQFF.

This chain joins TRBV18 and TRBJ1-1; TRBD1 is a possible D gene (5 bases). V was shortened by 2 bases and J by 0 bases, with 19 bases between the two germline ends. Germline CDR1 KGHSH, CDR2 LQKENI. The CDR3 is made up of 18 amino acids. The CDR3 loop reads CASSPRRGVPLMNTEAFF. The CDR3 coding sequence is TGTGCCAGCTCACCAAGGCGAGGGGTTCCTCTAATGAACACTGAAGCTTTCTTT.

This clonotype was counted between two and nine times. The chain uses TRBV19 and TRBJ1-1; tentative D call: TRBD1 (5 bases). Germline CDR1 LNHDA, CDR2 SQIVND (reference sequence). CDR3 length: 14 amino acids. V was shortened by 1 base and J by 3 bases, with 9 bases between the two germline ends. The CDR3 spells CASSIARGHTEAFF. For the CDR3, the DNA is TGTGCCAGTAGTATAGCCCGGGGACACACTGAAGCTTTCTTT.

This clonotype was counted only a few times. V and J are TRBV2 and TRBJ1-6, with D unclear. The CDR3 length is 18 residues. Germline V lookup: CDR1 SNHLY, CDR2 FYNNEI. The V end was cut by 1 base, the J end by 0 bases, with 13 bases between. CDR3 DNA: TGTGCCAGCAGTGAAGAGATGGACTGGAGCTCCTATAATTCACCCCTCCACTTT. This codes for CASSEEMDWSSYNSPLHF.

This clonotype was recorded at least ten times. This chain uses TRBV7-6 with TRBJ2-3, with unresolved D. Per germline, CDR1 SGHVS and CDR2 FNYEAQ. Deletions cut 5 bases from V and 3 bases from J, with 15 bases between. There are 15 residues in the CDR3. The CDR3 DNA is TGTGCCAGCAGCCCGAGTAGGGTGTTGACAGATACGCAGTATTTT. Its protein product is CASSPSRVLTDTQYF.

This clonotype was counted only a few times. V is TRBV6-2 or TRBV6-3 and J is TRBJ2-7, with 7 bases lining up with TRBD2. This CDR3 is 15 amino acids long. Trimming took 7 bases from V and 2 from J; bases not matched to a gene: 11. Per the germline V gene, CDR1 is MNHEY and CDR2 is SVGEGT. Here the CDR3 reads CASTEGLLRTYEQYV. CDR3 in DNA: TGTGCCAGCACCGAGGGACTACTAAGAACCTACGAGCAGTACGTC.

In its sample, this clonotype was seen a few times. V is TRBV6-1 and J is TRBJ1-1, with a tentative D call TRBD1 (6 bases). The CDR3 runs to 13 residues. CDR1 is MNHNS, CDR2 SASEGT, per germline. The ends were cut back, 7 bases at V and 5 bases at J, with 14 bases in the middle. CDR3 amino acids: CASTLQGSTEAFF. The CDR3 bases are TGTGCCAGCACTCTACAGGGTTCGACTGAAGCTTTCTTT.

This clonotype came up many times. The chain uses TRBV7-2 and TRBJ2-3, with TRBD2 as a possible D gene (5 bases). The V gene's germline CDR1 is SGHTA and CDR2 FQGNSA. CDR3 length: 15 amino acids. The V gene lost 5 bases and the J gene lost 1 base, with 13 bases spanning the gap. The CDR3 DNA reads as TGTGCCAGCAGCCCAGAGGCTAGCCGCACAGATACGCAGTATTTT. Translating gives CASSPEASRTDTQYF.

The chain carries TRBV6-2 or TRBV6-3 and TRBJ1-1, with 7 bases lining up with TRBD1. Germline-derived CDR1 and CDR2 are MNHEY and SVGEGT. With V trimmed by 4 bases and J by 2 bases, 7 bases remained unmatched. The CDR3 extends over 15 amino acids. CDR3 bases: TGTGCCAGCAGTTCACCATACAGGGGAAACACTGAAGCTTTCTTT. Translated: CASSSPYRGNTEAFF.

This clonotype has more than one count but fewer than ten. The chain has TRBV6-5 and TRBJ1-6, with 7 nucleotides matching TRBD1. The germline CDR1 and CDR2 sequences are MNHEY and SVGAGI. The ends lost 6 bases at V and 9 bases at J; junction bases unmatched: 8. The CDR3 is 14 amino acids. CDR3 sequence: CASREGAGVSPLHF. CDR3 DNA: TGTGCCAGCAGAGAGGGGGCAGGGGTTTCACCCCTCCACTTT.

This clonotype was observed a few times. The rearrangement joins TRBV6-6 to TRBJ2-2, with D perhaps matching TRBD1 (6 bases). Germline CDR1 and CDR2: MNHNY and SVGAGI (reference sequence). The CDR3 spans 13 residues. V was clipped by 5 bases and J by 10 bases, with 14 bases between them. The CDR3 nucleotides read TGTGCCAGCAGTCCAATACCAGGGGTGGAGCTGTTTTTT. Translated, it gives CASSPIPGVELFF.

This clonotype came up a few times. J is TRBJ2-7 and V is TRBV7-2, with a possible D match to TRBD1 (6 bases). The CDR3 extends over 15 amino acids. V lost 1 base, J lost 6 bases, and 16 bases lay in between. CDR1 SGHTA and CDR2 FQGNSA come from the germline V gene. The CDR3 region is CASSLGHQGRVEQYF. CDR3 nucleotides: TGTGCCAGCAGCTTAGGACACCAGGGGCGCGTCGAGCAGTACTTC.

This rearrangement joins TRBV28 to TRBJ2-1, with D possibly TRBD2 on 6 matching bases. V was pared by 3 bases and J by 0 bases, with 12 bases between. The CDR3 is 16 residues long. From germline, CDR1 is MDHEN and CDR2 SYDVKM. This chain's CDR3 is CASSLASASSYNEQFF. CDR3 nucleotide sequence: TGTGCCAGCAGTTTGGCTAGCGCGAGCTCCTACAATGAGCAGTTCTTC.

This clonotype was found a few times. V usage is TRBV6-2 or TRBV6-3 and J usage is TRBJ2-6; weak D call: TRBD1 (6 bases). Germline CDR1 and CDR2: MNHEY and SVGEGT. V lost 2 bases and J 0 bases, leaving 14 bases between the germline ends. The CDR3 runs 18 residues. The CDR3 loop reads CASSYVAGDGSGANVLTF. The DNA for the CDR3 is TGTGCCAGCAGTTACGTAGCAGGGGATGGCTCTGGGGCCAACGTCCTGACTTTC.

V and J are TRBV7-2 and TRBJ1-1; D gene unclear. The V gene's germline CDR1 is SGHTA and CDR2 FQGNSA. The CDR3 runs to 15 residues. Trimming took off 1 base at V and 0 bases at J, with 9 bases between the two ends. The CDR3 sequence: CASSLVRGMNTEAFF. In DNA, the CDR3 is TGTGCCAGCAGCTTAGTTCGGGGAATGAACACTGAAGCTTTCTTT.

The V call is TRBV7-2, the J call TRBJ2-7; a weak D match, TRBD2 (5 bases). V lost 1 base to trimming and J lost 6 bases, with 13 bases between them. CDR1 SGHTA and CDR2 FQGNSA come from the germline V gene. The CDR3 extends over 14 amino acids. The CDR3 DNA reads as TGTGCCAGCAGCTTAGGACTCGGGAACGGCGAGCAGTACGTC. It yields the protein CASSLGLGNGEQYV.

The rearrangement uses TRBV28 and TRBJ1-4; D is unresolved. CDR3 length: 15 amino acids. Germline V gene sequence: CDR1 MDHEN, CDR2 SYDVKM. Trimming shortened V by 5 bases and J by 7 bases, and 17 bases separated the two germline ends. Here the CDR3 DNA reads TGTGCCAGCAGTCCCGGACCTTTTGTGGGTGAAAAACTGTTTTTT. Translation gives CASSPGPFVGEKLFF.

The chain couples TRBV6-1 to TRBJ2-5; 7 bases are shared with TRBD1. Germline CDR1 is MNHNS and CDR2 is SASEGT. The CDR3 loop spans 14 amino acids. The ends lost 3 bases at V and 5 bases at J; junction bases unmatched: 6. The CDR3 nucleotides read TGTGCCAGCAGTGAGACAGGGCGAGGGGAGACCCAGTACTTC. It yields the protein CASSETGRGETQYF.

There are a few counts of this clonotype. V is TRBV7-2 and J is TRBJ1-6; 7 bases agree with TRBD1. CDR1 and CDR2 from the germline V gene are SGHTA and FQGNSA. The CDR3 contains 16 residues. V was clipped by 5 bases and J by 4 bases; unmatched bases: 8. CDR3 sequence: CASSPVPGQYNSPLHF. The CDR3 bases are TGTGCCAGCAGCCCGGTCCCGGGACAGTATAATTCACCCCTCCACTTT.

This clonotype came up a few times. The chain joins TRBV29-1 to TRBJ2-5; D remains ambiguous. The V end lost 4 bases, the J end lost 5 bases, and 8 bases lay between the germline ends. The germline V gene encodes CDR1 SQVTM and CDR2 ANQGSEA. The CDR3 length is 11 residues. CDR3 region: CSVGFPETQYF. As DNA, the CDR3 is TGCAGCGTTGGGTTTCCGGAGACCCAGTACTTC.

This clonotype has at least ten counts. The chain couples TRBV11-1 to TRBJ2-1; D perhaps matches TRBD1 (5 bases). Germline CDR1 reads SGHAT; CDR2 reads FQDESV (reference sequence). The CDR3 contains 12 residues. V lost 4 bases and J lost 9, with 10 bases in between. This CDR3 is CASSYSQGEQFF. CDR3 sequence (DNA): TGTGCCAGCAGCTACTCCCAGGGTGAGCAGTTCTTC. Combining the CDR3 with reference TRBV11-1 and TRBJ2-1 gives the whole variable domain EAEVAQSPRYKITEKSQAVAFWCDPISGHATLYWYRQILGQGPELLVQFQDESVVDDSQLPKDRFSAERLKGVDSTLKIQPAELGDSAMYLCASSYSQGEQFFGPGTRLTVL.

At least ten counts were recorded for this clonotype. The V call is TRBV19, the J call TRBJ1-2; D is possibly TRBD1 (6 bases). Trimming left V 3 bases short and J 4 bases short, with 9 bases between. Germline assignment: CDR1 LNHDA and CDR2 SQIVND (reference sequence). The CDR3 contains 13 residues. The CDR3 reads CASSIGGGYGYTF. CDR3 DNA sequence: TGTGCCAGTAGTATTGGAGGGGGCTATGGCTACACCTTC.

Many counts were recorded for this clonotype. This chain connects TRBV27 to TRBJ1-3; perhaps TRBD1 as D (5 bases). The CDR3 extends over 14 amino acids. Germline V gene data show CDR1 as MNHEY and CDR2 as SMNVEV (reference sequence). The ends were cut back, 4 bases at V and 2 bases at J, with 9 bases in the middle. This CDR3 is CASSSTTAGNTIYF. The DNA of the CDR3 is TGTGCCAGCAGTTCAACGACAGCTGGAAACACCATATATTTT.